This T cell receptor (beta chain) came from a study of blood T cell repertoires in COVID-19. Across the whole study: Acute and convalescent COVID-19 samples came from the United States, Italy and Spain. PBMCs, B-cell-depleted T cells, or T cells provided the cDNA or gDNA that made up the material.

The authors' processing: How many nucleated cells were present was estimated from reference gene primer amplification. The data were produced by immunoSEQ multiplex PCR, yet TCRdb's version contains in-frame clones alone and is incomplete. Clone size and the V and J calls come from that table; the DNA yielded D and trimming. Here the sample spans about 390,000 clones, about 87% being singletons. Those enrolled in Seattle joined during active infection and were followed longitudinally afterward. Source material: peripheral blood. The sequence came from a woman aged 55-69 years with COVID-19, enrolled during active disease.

The chain's CDR3 is CASSLIGFEAFF. The CDR3, as DNA: TGCGCCAGCAGCTTGATCGGTTTTGAAGCTTTCTTT. This chain links TRBV5-1 with TRBJ1-1; D remains ambiguous. Trimming left V 1 base short and J 7 bases short, with 8 bases between. Germline V CDR1 and CDR2: SGHRS, YFSETQ. The CDR3 is made up of 12 amino acids.